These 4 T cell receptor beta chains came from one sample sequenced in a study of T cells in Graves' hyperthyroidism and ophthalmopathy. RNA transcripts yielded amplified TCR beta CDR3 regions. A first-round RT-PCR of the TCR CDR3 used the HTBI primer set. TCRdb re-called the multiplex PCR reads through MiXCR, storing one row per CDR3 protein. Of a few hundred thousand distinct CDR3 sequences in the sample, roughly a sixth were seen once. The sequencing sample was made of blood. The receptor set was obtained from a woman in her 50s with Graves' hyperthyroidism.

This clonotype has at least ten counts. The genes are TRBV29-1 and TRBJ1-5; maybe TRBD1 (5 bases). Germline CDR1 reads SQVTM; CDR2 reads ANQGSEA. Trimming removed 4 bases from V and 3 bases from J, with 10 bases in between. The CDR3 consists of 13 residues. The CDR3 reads CSVVWGLNQPQHF. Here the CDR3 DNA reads TGCAGCGTTGTATGGGGCCTCAATCAGCCCCAGCATTTT.

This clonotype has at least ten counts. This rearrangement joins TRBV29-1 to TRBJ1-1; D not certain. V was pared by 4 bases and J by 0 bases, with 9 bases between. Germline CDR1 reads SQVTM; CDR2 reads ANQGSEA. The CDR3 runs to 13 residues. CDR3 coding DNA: TGCAGCGTTGGCCTTATCATGAACACTGAAGCTTTCTTT. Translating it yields CSVGLIMNTEAFF.

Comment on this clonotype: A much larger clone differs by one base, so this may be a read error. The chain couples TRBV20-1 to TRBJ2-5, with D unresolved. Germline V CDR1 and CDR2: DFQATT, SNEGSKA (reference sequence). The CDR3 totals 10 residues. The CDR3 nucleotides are TGCGGTGCTAGTCAAGAGACCCAGTACTTC. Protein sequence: CGASQETQYF.

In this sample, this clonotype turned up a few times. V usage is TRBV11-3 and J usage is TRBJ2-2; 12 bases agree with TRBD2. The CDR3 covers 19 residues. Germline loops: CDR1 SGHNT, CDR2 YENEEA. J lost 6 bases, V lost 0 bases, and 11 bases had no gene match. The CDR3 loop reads CASSLERGLAGLIPGELFF. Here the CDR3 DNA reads TGTGCCAGCAGCTTAGAGAGAGGACTAGCGGGATTGATTCCCGGGGAGCTGTTTTTT.